This TCR beta chain was found in a study of blood T cells in healthy people across ages. Study-wide results and limits: PBMCs left unsorted prevented a conclusive naive versus antigen-experienced comparison.

The authors ran a second PCR of about 7 to 11 cycles using a sample-barcoded 5' primer and a J-beta primer mix. TCRdb re-derived calls from the 5' RACE reads in MiXCR, one entry per CDR3 protein. The sample records around 1,000,000 distinct CDR3 sequences, approximately 25% being singletons. This clonotype was detected a few times. The antigen remains undetermined. These same records also appear under a second study, on T cells of mothers and their children. From that paper: Overlap in related mother-child pairs always slightly exceeded unrelated pairs, never significantly.

Specimen: blood. The receptor's source is a girl aged 2 to 9 in good health.

CDR3 sequence: CASSLRSSGRENSYNEQFF. The CDR3 nucleotides read TGCGCCAGCAGCCTGAGGTCTAGCGGGAGGGAAAACAGCTACAATGAGCAGTTCTTC. V and J are TRBV5-1 and TRBJ2-1; TRBD2 agrees at 12 bases. Trimming at V came to 4 bases and at J to 3 bases, leaving 14 bases not matched to a gene. Germline CDR1 SGHRS, CDR2 YFSETQ. The CDR3 covers 19 residues.